Detailed here is one TCR beta chain. Its antigen is currently unknown. Blood got drawn at baseline, again on cycle 4 day 1, and then on cycle 7 day 1. This record comes from a study of OX40 agonist ivuxolimab in advanced cancers. Study-level background: Among those treated, three patients had partial responses, one with hepatocellular carcinoma and two with cutaneous melanoma. Study results and limitations: CD4+ and CD8+ blood T cells expanded clonally by week 6 at 0.1 to 3.0 mg/kg.

Libraries were prepared by immunoSEQ multiplex PCR; TCRdb keeps only in-frame clonotypes and omits some of them. The sample lists around 68,000 clones, roughly 84% occurring once. This CDR3 is 14 amino acids long. V lost 1 base and J lost 4, with 11 bases in between. Germline CDR1 SGHAT, CDR2 FQNNGV. Source: CD4+ or CD8+ T cells sorted from blood, taken in a trial of the OX40 agonist ivuxolimab. The receptor's source is an adult with an advanced solid tumor such as melanoma, head and neck, liver or kidney cancer. The chain is built from TRBV11-2 and TRBJ2-7; tentative D call: TRBD1 (5 bases). This CDR3 reads CASSLAGLTYEQYF. The CDR3 bases are TGTGCCAGCAGCTTAGCAGGGCTAACGTACGAGCAGTACTTC.